The T cell receptor (beta chain) described here comes from a study of CD8 T cells in ankylosing spondylitis. Findings of the study overall: Disease-associated clones were reportedly significantly overrepresented in matched ankylosing spondylitis synovial fluid. Reactive arthritis synovial fluid and blood were previously reported to contain some motif variants.

TCRdb re-derived calls from the 5' RACE reads in MiXCR, one entry per CDR3 protein. The sample lists almost 250,000 distinct CDR3 sequences, 32% occurring once. This clonotype came up a few times. What it binds is unknown. The sample consisted of blood, either unsorted or a sorted T cell fraction (not recorded which). The sequence came from a male donor with ankylosing spondylitis or in good health (not recorded which).

DNA of the CDR3: TGCGCCAGCAGCTTGGCCGAGGGGATGCAGTACTTC. Protein sequence: CASSLAEGMQYF. V gene TRBV5-1 combines with J gene TRBJ2-7; TRBD1 or TRBD2 may be the D gene (5 bases each). CDR1 and CDR2 from the germline V gene are SGHRS and YFSETQ. The CDR3 consists of 12 residues. Trimming took off 0 bases at V and 9 bases at J, with 10 bases between the two ends. Full variable domain (remainder filled in from reference TRBV5-1 and TRBJ2-7): KAGVTQTPRYLIKTRGQQVTLSCSPISGHRSVSWYQQTPGQGLQFLFEYFSETQRNKGNFPGRFSGRQFSNSRSEMNVSTLELGDSALYLCASSLAEGMQYFGPGTRLTVT.